The 29 T cell receptor beta chains reported below all come from one sample, sequenced in a study of long-term antiretroviral therapy in people with HIV. Sequencing used immunoSEQ v3.0 at survey level. Clones were read by immunoSEQ multiplex PCR, and TCRdb kept only the in-frame ones, dropping some. The sample lists roughly 17,000 clones, about 95% occurring once. Sequenced material: unsorted PBMCs, taken 10 to 13 years after starting antiretroviral therapy. Receptor source: a man younger than 45 with HIV.

V gene TRBV9 combines with J gene TRBJ1-2, with D perhaps TRBD1 (6 bases). CDR3 length: 14 residues. Germline V gene data show CDR1 as SGDLS and CDR2 as YYNGEE. V gave up 1 base and J gave up 8 bases, with 15 bases separating them. The CDR3 reads CASSVSRGQEGYTF. The CDR3 coding sequence is TGTGCCAGCAGCGTAAGCAGGGGCCAAGAAGGCTACACCTTC.

CDR3 DNA: TGCGCCAGCAGCGAACCTAGCGGGGGGGTAAATGAGCAGTTCTTC. Translation: CASSEPSGGVNEQFF. This chain uses TRBV5-1 with TRBJ2-1; 12 bases line up with TRBD2. V shed 4 bases and J 7 bases; nucleotides not matched to a gene: 6. Germline CDR1 SGHRS, CDR2 YFSETQ. The CDR3 runs to 15 residues.

This chain uses TRBV28 with TRBJ1-5, with a tentative D call TRBD1 (6 bases). Germline lookup yields CDR1 MDHEN and CDR2 SYDVKM. V dropped 4 bases and J dropped 5 bases, with 12 bases sitting between them. CDR3 length: 14 residues. The CDR3 reads CASSSETGYQPQHF. The CDR3 DNA is TGTGCCAGCAGTTCAGAGACAGGCTATCAGCCCCAGCATTTT.

The chain carries TRBV5-1 and TRBJ2-4, with D possibly matching TRBD2 (6 bases). The CDR3 runs to 14 residues. V lost 3 bases and J lost 5, with 12 bases in between. Germline loops: CDR1 SGHRS, CDR2 YFSETQ. The DNA for the CDR3 is TGCGCCAGCAGCTACGGGGGAATCGAAAACATTCAGTACTTC. This codes for CASSYGGIENIQYF.

This clone is a singleton in its sample. The chain links TRBV5-1 to TRBJ2-2, with TRBD1 identical over 7 bases. The junction had 11 bases not matched to a gene; V was cut back by 3 bases and J by 9 bases. The CDR3 has 15 amino acids. From germline, CDR1 is SGHRS and CDR2 YFSETQ. The CDR3 spells CASSSWWTGPRELFF. Here the CDR3 DNA reads TGCGCCAGCAGCTCCTGGTGGACAGGTCCCCGGGAGCTGTTTTTT.

The chain links TRBV5-1 to TRBJ2-5; TRBD1 matches at 10 bases. The CDR3 has 16 residues. The V gene end was trimmed by 1 base and the J gene end by 5 bases; junction bases not matched to a gene: 8. In germline, CDR1 is SGHRS, CDR2 YFSETQ. CDR3 in amino acids: CASSLWFGGQGETQYF. The CDR3 nucleotides read TGCGCCAGCAGCTTGTGGTTTGGGGGACAGGGGGAGACCCAGTACTTC.

This rearrangement joins TRBV9 to TRBJ2-3; D gene ambiguous. V was pared by 0 bases and J by 1 base, with 12 bases between. CDR1 and CDR2 from the germline V gene are SGDLS and YYNGEE. The CDR3 loop spans 16 amino acids. The CDR3 region has the DNA TGTGCCAGCAGCGTAGGGACCCAGCGTCGCACAGATACGCAGTATTTT. Translation gives CASSVGTQRRTDTQYF. Using reference TRBV9 and TRBJ2-3 for the parts outside the CDR3, the full variable domain is DSGVTQTPKHLITATGQRVTLRCSPRSGDLSVYWYQQSLDQGLQFLIQYYNGEERAKGNILERFSAQQFPDLHSELNLSSLELGDSALYFCASSVGTQRRTDTQYFGPGTRLTVL.

The chain links TRBV4-1 to TRBJ2-1; D perhaps matches TRBD2 (5 bases). The germline V and J ends were trimmed by 1 base and 0 bases, with 7 bases remaining between them. Germline values: CDR1 MGHRA, CDR2 YSYEKL. CDR3 length: 15 amino acids. The CDR3 protein is CASSQGAASYNEQFF. The CDR3 coding sequence is TGCGCCAGCAGCCAAGGAGCGGCCTCCTACAATGAGCAGTTCTTC.

This CDR3 is CASSAQFYNSPLHF. For the CDR3, the DNA is TGCGCCAGCAGCGCGCAGTTCTATAATTCACCCCTCCACTTT. The chain uses TRBV5-1 and TRBJ1-6; D remains ambiguous. The CDR3 consists of 14 residues. The germline V gene has CDR1 SGHRS and CDR2 YFSETQ. V was cut by 4 bases and J by 3 bases, with 8 bases left in between.

The chain employs TRBV10-3 and TRBJ1-6; no clear D gene. Trimming removed 2 bases from V and 9 bases from J, with 20 bases in between. The germline V gene encodes CDR1 ENHRY and CDR2 SYGVKD. This CDR3 comprises 17 residues. The CDR3: CAISEDPGNAYGSPLHF. The CDR3 DNA is TGTGCCATCAGTGAGGACCCTGGGAACGCCTATGGTTCACCCCTCCACTTT.

This chain uses TRBV28 with TRBJ2-2; D is unclear. Germline CDR1 and CDR2: MDHEN and SYDVKM. The V end lost 5 bases, the J end lost 5 bases, and 12 bases lay between the germline ends. The CDR3 is made up of 14 amino acids. This chain's CDR3 is CASSPVGFTGELFF. The CDR3 nucleotides are TGTGCCAGCAGTCCCGTGGGTTTTACCGGGGAGCTGTTTTTT.

The genes are TRBV19 and TRBJ2-1; TRBD2 matches 12 bases. CDR3 length: 16 residues. In germline, CDR1 is LNHDA, CDR2 SQIVND (reference sequence). The J segment lost 4 bases and the V segment lost 3 bases, leaving 4 bases of the junction unmatched. CDR3 in DNA: TGTGCCAGTAGTATGTCACTAGCGGGGGGATACAATGAGCAGTTCTTC. Protein sequence: CASSMSLAGGYNEQFF.

This chain uses TRBV2 with TRBJ1-1; D call uncertain. V was trimmed by 4 bases and J by 11 bases, leaving 11 bases between them. CDR3 length: 11 residues. The germline gives CDR1 SNHLY, CDR2 FYNNEI. CDR3 amino acids: CASSVVKGAFF. The CDR3 nucleotides are TGTGCCAGCAGTGTTGTCAAGGGTGCTTTCTTT.

The CDR3 DNA reads TGCGCCAGCAGCTTGGGACAGGACTATGGCTACACCTTC. This sequence encodes CASSLGQDYGYTF. The chain joins TRBV5-1 to TRBJ1-2; a possible D gene is TRBD1 (6 bases). Germline V gene data show CDR1 as SGHRS and CDR2 as YFSETQ. The CDR3 is 13 amino acids. The V and J ends lost 0 bases and 3 bases respectively, with 6 bases between them.

The genes are TRBV27 and TRBJ2-7; D assignment may be TRBD1 or TRBD2 (5 bases each). The V and J ends lost 3 bases and 2 bases respectively, with 8 bases between them. Germline CDR1 reads MNHEY; CDR2 reads SMNVEV (reference sequence). There are 13 residues in the CDR3. As DNA, the CDR3 is TGTGCCAGCAGTTTGGGACGGACCTACGAGCAGTACGTC. Translated: CASSLGRTYEQYV.

This chain uses TRBV9 with TRBJ1-1, with 8 bases identical to TRBD1. Germline V gene sequence: CDR1 SGDLS, CDR2 YYNGEE. Trimming took 5 bases from V and 3 from J; bases not matched to a gene: 3. The CDR3 spans 13 residues. The CDR3: CASSATGDTEAFF. In DNA, the CDR3 is TGTGCCAGCAGTGCGACAGGGGACACTGAAGCTTTCTTT.

This clone showed up just once. The CDR3 region is CASSQEQGAHNEQFF. Written as DNA, the CDR3 is TGCGCCAGCAGCCAAGAACAGGGGGCCCACAATGAGCAGTTCTTC. This rearrangement joins TRBV4-1 to TRBJ2-1; 9 positions match TRBD1. The CDR3 length is 15 residues. Germline V gene data show CDR1 as MGHRA and CDR2 as YSYEKL. J was trimmed by 5 bases and V by 0 bases; bases with no gene match: 2.

The genes are TRBV19 and TRBJ1-1; D is ambiguous. Trimming removed 7 bases from V and 4 bases from J, with 16 bases in between. Germline-derived CDR1 and CDR2 are LNHDA and SQIVND (reference sequence). This CDR3 contains 14 residues. This chain's CDR3 is CASMYGVLGTEAFF. CDR3 nucleotides: TGTGCCAGTATGTATGGCGTCCTGGGCACTGAAGCTTTCTTT.

The chain carries TRBV6-6 and TRBJ1-3, with D perhaps matching TRBD1 (5 bases). This CDR3 comprises 13 residues. The V and J ends lost 4 bases and 4 bases respectively, with 8 bases between them. Germline CDR1 and CDR2: MNHNY and SVGAGI (reference sequence). The DNA for the CDR3 is TGTGCCAGCAGTTCCCGGGGGGGAAACACCATATATTTT. Translation gives CASSSRGGNTIYF.

The chain employs TRBV6-5 and TRBJ2-7, with 7 bases identical to TRBD2. CDR1 and CDR2 (germline): MNHEY, SVGAGI. This CDR3 has 15 amino acids. V lost 6 bases, J lost 3 bases, and 11 bases stayed unmatched. CDR3 loop: CASRRGGGVSYEQYF. The CDR3 bases are TGTGCCAGCAGGCGGGGTGGGGGGGTTAGCTACGAGCAGTACTTC.

This clone was picked up one time. The chain links TRBV7-2 to TRBJ2-5, with TRBD2 identical over 7 bases. Unmatched junction bases numbered 6, after V lost 3 bases and J lost 5 bases. The CDR3 sequence is 14 residues long. Germline V gene data show CDR1 as SGHTA and CDR2 as FQGNSA. Written as DNA, the CDR3 is TGTGCCAGCAGCTTTTCCGGGGGAGGGGAGACCCAGTACTTC. Translating it yields CASSFSGGGETQYF.

The chain uses TRBV18 and TRBJ2-3, with 13 bases identical to TRBD2. The CDR3 is 16 residues long. Germline CDR1 and CDR2: KGHSH and LQKENI. V was clipped by 3 bases and J by 4 bases; unmatched bases: 4. CDR3 loop: CASSPVTSGGADTQYF. The CDR3 DNA sequence: TGTGCCAGCTCACCTGTAACTAGCGGGGGGGCAGATACGCAGTATTTT.

The chain couples TRBV5-1 to TRBJ2-1, with D perhaps matching TRBD1 (6 bases). The CDR3 length is 16 residues. The germline V gene has CDR1 SGHRS and CDR2 YFSETQ. V lost 0 bases, J lost 4 bases, and 14 bases lay in between. CDR3 region: CASSLGGTPAYNEQFF. The CDR3 DNA reads as TGCGCCAGCAGCTTGGGTGGGACACCGGCGTACAATGAGCAGTTCTTC.

This chain's CDR3 is CASSPEGPSSGGYTF. The CDR3 DNA reads as TGTGCCAGCTCACCGGAGGGACCCTCCTCGGGTGGCTACACCTTC. This chain connects TRBV18 to TRBJ1-2; tentative D call: TRBD1 (5 bases). CDR3 length equals 15 residues. Trimming shortened V by 3 bases and J by 7 bases, and 18 bases separated the two germline ends. Germline-derived CDR1 and CDR2 are KGHSH and LQKENI.

This chain uses TRBV5-4 with TRBJ2-2, with D possibly matching TRBD1 (5 bases). Per the germline V gene, CDR1 is SGHNT and CDR2 is YYREEE (reference sequence). The CDR3 is 15 amino acids. Deletions cut 1 base from V and 6 bases from J, with 13 bases between. CDR3 nucleotides: TGTGCCAGCAGCTTGTACTCAGGGAATCCCGGGGAGCTGTTTTTT. This sequence encodes CASSLYSGNPGELFF.

The chain joins TRBV27 to TRBJ1-1; D is perhaps TRBD1 (6 bases). The germline V gene encodes CDR1 MNHEY and CDR2 SMNVEV (reference sequence). The V end was cut by 5 bases, the J end by 5 bases, with 18 bases between. The CDR3 is 15 residues long. The CDR3 nucleotides read TGTGCCAGCAGTCCCTTGTCTGGGGGGCATACTGAAGCTTTCTTT. Translation: CASSPLSGGHTEAFF.

The rearrangement uses TRBV7-8 and TRBJ2-7, with D hard to call. V dropped 3 bases and J dropped 0 bases, with 9 bases sitting between them. CDR3 size: 14 residues. Germline V gives CDR1 SGHVS, CDR2 FQNEAQ. The CDR3 DNA is TGTGCCAGCAGCTTTCGGCAGTTCTCCTACGAGCAGTACTTC. Its translation: CASSFRQFSYEQYF.

The V call is TRBV6-5, the J call TRBJ1-2, with a tentative D call TRBD1 (5 bases). Trimming shortened V by 3 bases and J by 4 bases, and 12 bases separated the two germline ends. This CDR3 is built from 14 residues. The germline V gene has CDR1 MNHEY and CDR2 SVGAGI. The CDR3 protein is CASSYRGSGYGYTF. As DNA, the CDR3 is TGTGCCAGCAGTTATCGGGGGTCGGGCTATGGCTACACCTTC.

The chain employs TRBV7-9 and TRBJ1-1; TRBD1 is a possible D gene (5 bases). Trimming shortened V by 6 bases and J by 0 bases, and 8 bases separated the two germline ends. CDR1 and CDR2 from the germline V gene are SEHNR and FQNEAQ (reference sequence). The CDR3 is 13 amino acids. The DNA of the CDR3 is TGTGCCAGCAGAGGAGGGGTGAACACTGAAGCTTTCTTT. It specifies CASRGGVNTEAFF.